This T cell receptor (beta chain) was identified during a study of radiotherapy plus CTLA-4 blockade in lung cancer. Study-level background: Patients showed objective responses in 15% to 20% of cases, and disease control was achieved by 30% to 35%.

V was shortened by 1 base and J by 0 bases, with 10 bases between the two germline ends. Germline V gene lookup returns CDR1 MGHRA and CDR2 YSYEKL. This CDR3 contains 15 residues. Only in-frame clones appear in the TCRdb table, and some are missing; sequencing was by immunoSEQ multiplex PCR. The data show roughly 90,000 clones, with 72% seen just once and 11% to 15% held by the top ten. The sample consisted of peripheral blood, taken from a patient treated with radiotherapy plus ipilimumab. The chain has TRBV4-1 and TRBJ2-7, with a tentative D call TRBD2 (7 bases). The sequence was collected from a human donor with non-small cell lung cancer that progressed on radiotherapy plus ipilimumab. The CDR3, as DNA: TGCGCCAGCAGCCAAGGGGAGGGGGGCTCCTACGAGCAGTACTTC. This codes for CASSQGEGGSYEQYF.